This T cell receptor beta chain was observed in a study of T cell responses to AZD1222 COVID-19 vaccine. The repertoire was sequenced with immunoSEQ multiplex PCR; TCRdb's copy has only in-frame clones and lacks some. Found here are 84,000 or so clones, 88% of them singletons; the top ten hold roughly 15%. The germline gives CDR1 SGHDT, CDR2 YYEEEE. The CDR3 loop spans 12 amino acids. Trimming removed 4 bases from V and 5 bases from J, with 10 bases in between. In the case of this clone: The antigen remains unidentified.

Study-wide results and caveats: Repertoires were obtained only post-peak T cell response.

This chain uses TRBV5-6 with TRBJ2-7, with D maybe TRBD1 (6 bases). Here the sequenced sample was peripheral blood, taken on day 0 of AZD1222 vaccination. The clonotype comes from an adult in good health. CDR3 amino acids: CASSRDTNEQYF. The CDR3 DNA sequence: TGTGCCAGCAGCCGGGACACAAACGAGCAGTACTTC.